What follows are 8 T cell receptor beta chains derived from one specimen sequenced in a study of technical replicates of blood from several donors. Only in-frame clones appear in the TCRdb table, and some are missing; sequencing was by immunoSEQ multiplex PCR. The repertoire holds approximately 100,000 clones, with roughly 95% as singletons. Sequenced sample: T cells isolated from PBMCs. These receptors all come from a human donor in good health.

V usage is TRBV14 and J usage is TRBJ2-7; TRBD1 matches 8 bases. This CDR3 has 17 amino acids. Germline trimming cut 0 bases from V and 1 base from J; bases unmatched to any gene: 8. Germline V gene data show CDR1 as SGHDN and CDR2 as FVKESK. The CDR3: CASSQDLDREDSYEQYF. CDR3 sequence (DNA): TGTGCCAGCAGCCAAGATCTGGACAGGGAGGATTCCTACGAGCAGTACTTC.

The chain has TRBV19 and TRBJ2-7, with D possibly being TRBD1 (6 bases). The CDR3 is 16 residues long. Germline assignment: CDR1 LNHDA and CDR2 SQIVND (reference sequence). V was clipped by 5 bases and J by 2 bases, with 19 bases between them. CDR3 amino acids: CASSVDRTGHPYEQYF. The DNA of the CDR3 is TGTGCCAGTAGTGTCGACCGCACAGGGCACCCCTACGAGCAGTACTTC.

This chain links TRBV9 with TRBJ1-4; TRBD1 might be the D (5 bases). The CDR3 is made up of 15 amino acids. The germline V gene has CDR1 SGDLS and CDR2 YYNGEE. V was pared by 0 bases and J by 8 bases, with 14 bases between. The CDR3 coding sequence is TGTGCCAGCAGCGTAGGTTTAGGGGCAGAGGAAAAACTGTTTTTT. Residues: CASSVGLGAEEKLFF.

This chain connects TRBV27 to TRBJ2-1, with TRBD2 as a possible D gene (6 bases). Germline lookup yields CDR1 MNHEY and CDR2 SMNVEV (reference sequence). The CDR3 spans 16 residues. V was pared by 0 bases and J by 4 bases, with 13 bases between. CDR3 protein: CASSLSGTGGYNEQFF. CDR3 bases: TGTGCCAGCAGTTTATCCGGGACTGGGGGGTACAATGAGCAGTTCTTC.

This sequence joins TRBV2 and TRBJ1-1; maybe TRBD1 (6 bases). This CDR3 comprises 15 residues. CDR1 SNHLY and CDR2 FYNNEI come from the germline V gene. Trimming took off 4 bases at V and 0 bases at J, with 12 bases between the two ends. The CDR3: CASSVTGNMNTEAFF. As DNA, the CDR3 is TGTGCCAGCAGTGTTACAGGGAACATGAACACTGAAGCTTTCTTT.

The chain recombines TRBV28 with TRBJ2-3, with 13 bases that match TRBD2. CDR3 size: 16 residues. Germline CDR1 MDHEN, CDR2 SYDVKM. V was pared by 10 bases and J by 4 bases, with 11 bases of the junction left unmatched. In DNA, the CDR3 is TGTGCCACCTCACTAGCGGGAGGGAATCGGGCAGATACGCAGTATTTT. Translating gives CATSLAGGNRADTQYF. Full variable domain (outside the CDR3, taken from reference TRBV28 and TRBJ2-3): DVKVTQSSRYLVKRTGEKVFLECVQDMDHENMFWYRQDPGLGLRLIYFSYDVKMKEKGDIPEGYSVSREKKERFSLILESASTNQTSMYLCATSLAGGNRADTQYFGPGTRLTVL.

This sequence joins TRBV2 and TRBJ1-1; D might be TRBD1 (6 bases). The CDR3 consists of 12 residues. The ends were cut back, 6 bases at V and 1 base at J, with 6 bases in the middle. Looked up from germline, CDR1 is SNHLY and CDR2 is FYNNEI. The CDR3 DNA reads TGTGCCAGCAGACAGGGGAACACTGAAGCTTTCTTT. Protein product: CASRQGNTEAFF.

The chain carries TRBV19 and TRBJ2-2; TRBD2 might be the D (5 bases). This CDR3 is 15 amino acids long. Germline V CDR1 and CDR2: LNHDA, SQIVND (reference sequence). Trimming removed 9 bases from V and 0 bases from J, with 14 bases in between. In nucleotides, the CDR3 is TGTGCCAGCTCGGGAATCCAAACGAACACCGGGGAGCTGTTTTTT. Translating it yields CASSGIQTNTGELFF.